The 5 T cell receptor beta chains presented below share a single source sample, sequenced in a study of control samples from healthy donors and cancer patients. Some clones are missing from TCRdb's copy, which holds only in-frame ones; the method was immunoSEQ multiplex PCR. The table records 50,000 or so clones, roughly 93% of them present only once. Sample: PBMCs. The source of these receptors is a woman aged 45-65 years with head and neck cancer.

V is TRBV30 and J is TRBJ1-5, with D possibly being TRBD1 (5 bases). The CDR3 runs to 13 residues. Trimming left V 4 bases short and J 7 bases short, with 14 bases between. Germline loops: CDR1 GTSNPN, CDR2 SVGIG (reference sequence). This CDR3 is CAWTQGFEQPQHF. The CDR3 bases are TGTGCCTGGACGCAGGGTTTCGAACAGCCCCAGCATTTT.

This rearrangement joins TRBV7-6 to TRBJ2-1; 7 bases are shared with TRBD1. The J segment lost 0 bases and the V segment lost 4 bases, leaving 9 bases of the junction unmatched. Germline-derived CDR1 and CDR2 are SGHVS and FNYEAQ. The CDR3 totals 17 residues. Here the CDR3 reads CASSYTTGPSSYNEQFF. In DNA form, the CDR3 reads TGTGCCAGCAGCTATACGACAGGGCCTAGCTCCTACAATGAGCAGTTCTTC. Full variable domain (rest looked up from reference TRBV7-6 and TRBJ2-1): GAGVSQSPRYKVTKRGQDVALRCDPISGHVSLYWYRQALGQGPEFLTYFNYEAQQDKSGLPNDRFSAERPEGSISTLTIQRTEQRDSAMYRCASSYTTGPSSYNEQFFGPGTRLTVL.

The gene calls are TRBV4-1 and TRBJ1-6; TRBD1 matches at 7 bases. CDR3 length: 15 residues. V was pared by 4 bases and J by 8 bases, with 8 bases of the junction left unmatched. Germline V lookup: CDR1 MGHRA, CDR2 YSYEKL. The CDR3 protein is CASSPGQNGYSPLHF. As DNA, the CDR3 is TGCGCCAGCAGCCCGGGACAGAATGGTTATTCACCCCTCCACTTT.

This rearrangement joins TRBV2 to TRBJ1-4; 7 bases line up with TRBD1. From germline, CDR1 is SNHLY and CDR2 FYNNEI. V lost 6 bases, J lost 2 bases, and 6 bases stayed unmatched. This CDR3 is built from 15 residues. The CDR3 bases are TGTGCCAGCAGCCCCCCGACAGGGACTAATGAAAAACTGTTTTTT. Translated, it gives CASSPPTGTNEKLFF.

This chain links TRBV6-2 or TRBV6-3 with TRBJ2-5; D uncertain. The length of the CDR3 is 14 residues. V lost 5 bases to trimming and J lost 4 bases, with 14 bases between them. Germline-derived CDR1 and CDR2 are MNHEY and SVGEGT. The CDR3 reads CASSTRSPPETQYF. In DNA, the CDR3 is TGTGCCAGCAGTACAAGGAGTCCCCCAGAGACCCAGTACTTC.